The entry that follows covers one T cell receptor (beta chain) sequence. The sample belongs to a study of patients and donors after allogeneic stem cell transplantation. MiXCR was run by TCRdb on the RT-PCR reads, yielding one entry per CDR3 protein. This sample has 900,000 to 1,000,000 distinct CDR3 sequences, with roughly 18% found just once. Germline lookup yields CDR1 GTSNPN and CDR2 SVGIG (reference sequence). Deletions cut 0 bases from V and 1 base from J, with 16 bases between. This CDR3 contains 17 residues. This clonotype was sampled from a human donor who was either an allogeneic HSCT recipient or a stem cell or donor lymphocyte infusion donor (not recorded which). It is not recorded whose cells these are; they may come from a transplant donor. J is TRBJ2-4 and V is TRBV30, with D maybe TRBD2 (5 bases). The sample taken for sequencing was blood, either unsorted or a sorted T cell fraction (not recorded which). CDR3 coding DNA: TGTGCCTGGAGTGTGCGCCGGACTGTCTCGGCCAAAAACATTCAGTACTTC. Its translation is CAWSVRRTVSAKNIQYF.